The source of this TCR beta chain is a study of blood T cell repertoires in COVID-19. Repertoires were generated with immunoSEQ multiplex PCR, while TCRdb's copy carries only in-frame clones and drops some. The profile shows approximately 40,000 clones, about 91% of them singletons. V was pared by 2 bases and J by 2 bases, with 3 bases of the junction left unmatched. The CDR3 is 15 amino acids. Germline V gene sequence: CDR1 KGHDR, CDR2 SFDVKD. The chain couples TRBV24-1 to TRBJ2-3; 7 bases line up with TRBD1. Input material: peripheral blood. This receptor was taken from a woman of 80 years or more with acute or convalescent COVID-19. The CDR3 bases are TGTGCCACCAGTGATTGGGGGACAGACACAGATACGCAGTATTTT. Its protein product is CATSDWGTDTDTQYF.